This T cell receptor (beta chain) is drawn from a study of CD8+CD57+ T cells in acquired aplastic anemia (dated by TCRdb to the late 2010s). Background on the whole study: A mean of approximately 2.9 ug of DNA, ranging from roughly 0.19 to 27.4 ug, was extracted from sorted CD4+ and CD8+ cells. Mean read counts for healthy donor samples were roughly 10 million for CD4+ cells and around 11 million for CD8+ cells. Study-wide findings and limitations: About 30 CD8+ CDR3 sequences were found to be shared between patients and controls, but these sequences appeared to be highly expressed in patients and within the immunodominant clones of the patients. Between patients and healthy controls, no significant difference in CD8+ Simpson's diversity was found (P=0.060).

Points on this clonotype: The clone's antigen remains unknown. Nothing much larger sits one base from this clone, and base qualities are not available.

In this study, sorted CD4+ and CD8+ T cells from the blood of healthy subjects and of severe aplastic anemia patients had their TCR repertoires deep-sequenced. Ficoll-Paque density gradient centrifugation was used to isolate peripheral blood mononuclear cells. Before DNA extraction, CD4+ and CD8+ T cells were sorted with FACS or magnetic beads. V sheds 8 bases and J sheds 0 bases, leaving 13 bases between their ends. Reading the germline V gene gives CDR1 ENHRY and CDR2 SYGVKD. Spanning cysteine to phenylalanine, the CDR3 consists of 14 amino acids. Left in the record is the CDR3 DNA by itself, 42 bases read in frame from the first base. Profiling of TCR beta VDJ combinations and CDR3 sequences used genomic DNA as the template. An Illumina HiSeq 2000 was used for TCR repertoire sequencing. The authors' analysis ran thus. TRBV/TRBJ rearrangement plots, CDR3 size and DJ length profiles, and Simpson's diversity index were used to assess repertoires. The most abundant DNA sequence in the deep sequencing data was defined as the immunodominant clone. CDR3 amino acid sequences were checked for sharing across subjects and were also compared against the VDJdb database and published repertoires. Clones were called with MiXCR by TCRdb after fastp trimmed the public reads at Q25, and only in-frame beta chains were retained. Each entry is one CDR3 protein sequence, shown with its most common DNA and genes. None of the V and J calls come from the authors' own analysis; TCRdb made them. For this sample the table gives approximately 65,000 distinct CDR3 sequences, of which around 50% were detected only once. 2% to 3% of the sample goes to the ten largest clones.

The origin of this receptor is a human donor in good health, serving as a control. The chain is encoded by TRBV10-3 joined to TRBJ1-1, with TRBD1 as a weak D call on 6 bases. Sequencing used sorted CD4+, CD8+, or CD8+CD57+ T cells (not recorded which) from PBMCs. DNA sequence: TGTGCCATCGGACAGAGACCCATGAACACTGAAGCTTTCTTT. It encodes CAIGQRPMNTEAFF.